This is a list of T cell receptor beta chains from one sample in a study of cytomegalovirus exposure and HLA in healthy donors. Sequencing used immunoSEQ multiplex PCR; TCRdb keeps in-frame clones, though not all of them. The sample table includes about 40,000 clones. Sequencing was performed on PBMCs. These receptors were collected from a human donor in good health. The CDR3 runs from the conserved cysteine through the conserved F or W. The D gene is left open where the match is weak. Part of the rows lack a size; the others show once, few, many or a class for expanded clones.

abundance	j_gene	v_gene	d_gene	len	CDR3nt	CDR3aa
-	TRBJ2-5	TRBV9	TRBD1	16	TGTGCCAGCAGCGCCCGGGACAGGGGAGAGGAGGAGACCCAGTACTTC	CASSARDRGEEETQYF
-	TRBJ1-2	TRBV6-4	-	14	TGTGCCAGCAGTGACTCGGGCGGGGCGGATGGCTACACCTTC	CASSDSGGADGYTF
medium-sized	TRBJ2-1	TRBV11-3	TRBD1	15	TGTGCCAGCAGCTCGGGACAGGGAGACCGCAATGAGCAGTTCTTC	CASSSGQGDRNEQFF
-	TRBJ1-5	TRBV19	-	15	TGTGCCAGTAGTCGTACTTCGAATAGCAATCAGCCCCAGCATTTT	CASSRTSNSNQPQHF
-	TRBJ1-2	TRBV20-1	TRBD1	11	TGCAGTGCGGACAGGGTTTATGGCTACACCTTC	CSADRVYGYTF
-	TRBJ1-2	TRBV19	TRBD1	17	TGTGCCAGTCCGACACCACCGGCCCCCGACAGGGGCTATGGCTACACCTTC	CASPTPPAPDRGYGYTF
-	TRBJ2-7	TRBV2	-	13	TGTGCCAGCAGTAGGGGCAACTCTTACGAGCAGTACTTC	CASSRGNSYEQYF
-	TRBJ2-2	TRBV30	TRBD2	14	TGTGCCTGGAGTCGCGGGGGATCCTCCGGGGAGCTGTTTTTT	CAWSRGGSSGELFF
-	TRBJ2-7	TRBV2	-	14	TGTGCCAGCGCACTAGGACCACGTACCTACGAGCAGTACTTC	CASALGPRTYEQYF
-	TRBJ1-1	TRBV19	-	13	TGTGCCACCCGTGGACAGCTGAACACTGAAGCTTTCTTT	CATRGQLNTEAFF
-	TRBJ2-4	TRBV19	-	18	TGTGCCAGTAGTATTTCCGACAAAAAGTCTATAGCCAAAAACATTCAGTACTTC	CASSISDKKSIAKNIQYF
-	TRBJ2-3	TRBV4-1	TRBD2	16	TGCGCCAGCAGCGTGGGGGGGACTTCTAGCACAGATACGCAGTATTTT	CASSVGGTSSTDTQYF
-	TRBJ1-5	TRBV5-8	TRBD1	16	TGTGCCAGCAGCTTGGTAGGGGGCGAGGGCAATCAGCCCCAGCATTTT	CASSLVGGEGNQPQHF
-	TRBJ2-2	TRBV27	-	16	TGTGCCAGCAGTTTATCCCGGGGAGCCATCACCGGGGAGCTGTTTTTT	CASSLSRGAITGELFF
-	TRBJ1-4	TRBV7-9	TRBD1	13	TGTGCCAGCAGGCCGACAGGGGTTGAAAAACTGTTTTTT	CASRPTGVEKLFF
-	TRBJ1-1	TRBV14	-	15	TGTGCCAGCAGCCAAGGATCCCCCGGAGCGACTGAAGCTTTCTTT	CASSQGSPGATEAFF
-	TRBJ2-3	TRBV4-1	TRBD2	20	TGCGCCAGCAGCCAAGAGGGACTAGCGGGGGGCAGATCTAGCACAGATACGCAGTATTTT	CASSQEGLAGGRSSTDTQYF
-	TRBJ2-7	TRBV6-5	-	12	TGTGCCGTCCGGGGTAAAGGGAACGAGCAGTACTTC	CAVRGKGNEQYF
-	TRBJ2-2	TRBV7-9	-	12	TGTGCCAGCAGACTAGTAGACGGGGAGCTGTTTTTT	CASRLVDGELFF
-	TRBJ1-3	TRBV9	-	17	TGTGCCAGCAGCGTAGGCCAGGGGACACTACCTGGAAACACCATATATTTT	CASSVGQGTLPGNTIYF
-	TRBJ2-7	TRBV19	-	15	TGTGCCAGTAGTAATTTAGCCGGGAGAATTTACGAGCAGTACTTC	CASSNLAGRIYEQYF
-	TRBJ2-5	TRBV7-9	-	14	TGTGCCAGCAGCTACCCTCGAGATTGGGAGACCCAGTACTTC	CASSYPRDWETQYF
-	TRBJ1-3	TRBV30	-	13	TGTGCCTGGAGTACAGACAGTCGAAACACCATATATTTT	CAWSTDSRNTIYF
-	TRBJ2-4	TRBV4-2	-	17	TGTGCCAGCAGCCTCGAATGGGGGGGCGGGGCCAAAAACATTCAGTACTTC	CASSLEWGGGAKNIQYF
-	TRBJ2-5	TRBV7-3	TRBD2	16	TGTGCCAGCAGCTTAGGAGCGGGGGGGCCGGGAGAGACCCAGTACTTC	CASSLGAGGPGETQYF
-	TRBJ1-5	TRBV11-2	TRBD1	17	TGTGCCAGCTCCCCCGGGACAGGAGCTGATAGCAATCAGCCCCAGCATTTT	CASSPGTGADSNQPQHF
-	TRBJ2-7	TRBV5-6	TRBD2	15	TGTGCCAGCAGCCCGGGGGGAGACGGATCCTACGAGCAGTACTTC	CASSPGGDGSYEQYF
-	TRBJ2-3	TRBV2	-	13	TGTGCCAGCAGGCAGGGAAGCACAGATACGCAGTATTTT	CASRQGSTDTQYF
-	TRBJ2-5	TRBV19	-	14	TGTGCCAGCAAGAAGCAGGGTTCAGGGGAGACCCAGTACTTC	CASKKQGSGETQYF
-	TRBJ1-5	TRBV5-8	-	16	TGTGCCAGCAGGCCCCCCTTAGAGAGAAGCAATCAGCCCCAGCATTTT	CASRPPLERSNQPQHF
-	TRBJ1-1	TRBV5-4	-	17	TGTGCCAGCAGCTCTGGGGGTAACAGGGTTTCGGTCACTGAAGCTTTCTTT	CASSSGGNRVSVTEAFF
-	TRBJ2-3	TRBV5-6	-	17	TGTGCCAGCAGCTTGGGGCGGAGGCTTAGGGCTTCGACTACGCAGTATTTT	CASSLGRRLRASTTQYF
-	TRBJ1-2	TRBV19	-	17	TGTGCCAGTAGTATGGAGGGCAGCACCTTGGCCCGGGGTGGCTACACCTTC	CASSMEGSTLARGGYTF
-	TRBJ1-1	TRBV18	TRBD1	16	TGTGCCAGCGCACGACAGGGGAACGGTTTGAACACTGAAGCTTTCTTT	CASARQGNGLNTEAFF
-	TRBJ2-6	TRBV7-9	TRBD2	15	TGTGCCAGCAGCTTACGGGGGGCTGGGGCCAACGTCCTGACTTTC	CASSLRGAGANVLTF
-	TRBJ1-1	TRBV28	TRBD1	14	TGTGCCAGCAGTTTAATGTTCTCCGGGACAGGAGCTTTCTTT	CASSLMFSGTGAFF
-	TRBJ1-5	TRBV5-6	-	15	TGTGCCAGCAGCCTGGGACTGGATAGCAATCAGCCCCAGCATTTT	CASSLGLDSNQPQHF
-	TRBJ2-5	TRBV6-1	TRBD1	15	TGTGCCAGCAGTGAATCCACAGGGGGCGCGGAGACCCAGTACTTC	CASSESTGGAETQYF
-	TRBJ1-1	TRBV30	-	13	TGTGCCTGGAATGAAAGAGTGAACACTGAAGCTTTCTTT	CAWNERVNTEAFF
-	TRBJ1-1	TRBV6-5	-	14	TGTGCCAGCAGTACGACAGGATTCAACACTGAAGCTTTCTTT	CASSTTGFNTEAFF
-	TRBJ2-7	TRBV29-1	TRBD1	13	TGCAGCGTTGGACGGGACAGGGGCGACGAGCAGTACTTC	CSVGRDRGDEQYF
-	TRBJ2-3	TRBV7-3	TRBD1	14	TGTGCCAGCAGCTCCAACAGGGGGACAGATACGCAGTATTTT	CASSSNRGTDTQYF
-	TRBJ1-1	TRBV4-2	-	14	TGTGCCAGCAGCCAAGTAGGGGATCTCACTGAAGCTTTCTTT	CASSQVGDLTEAFF
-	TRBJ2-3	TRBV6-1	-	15	TGTGCCAGCAGTGAGTGGCGGGGTGGCACAGATACGCAGTATTTT	CASSEWRGGTDTQYF
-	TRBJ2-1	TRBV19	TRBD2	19	TGTGCCAGTAGTATTAGGGGCGGGGGGGCCGTATCACCTGACAATGAGCAGTTCTTC	CASSIRGGGAVSPDNEQFF
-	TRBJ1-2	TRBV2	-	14	TGTGCCAGCAGTCCAAAGGGGACAAGGGTTGGCTACACCTTC	CASSPKGTRVGYTF
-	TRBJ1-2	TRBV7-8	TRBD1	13	TGTGCCAGCAGCTCTGGACAGGCCTATGGCTACACCTTC	CASSSGQAYGYTF
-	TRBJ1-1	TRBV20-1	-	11	TGCAGTGCTAGAGGGGACTCCGAAGCTTTCTTT	CSARGDSEAFF
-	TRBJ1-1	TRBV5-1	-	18	TGCGCCAGCAGCTTAGGAGGGCGCCGGATCAATCAGAACACTGAAGCTTTCTTT	CASSLGGRRINQNTEAFF
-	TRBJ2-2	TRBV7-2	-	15	TGTGCCAGCAGCTCCTTATCCTGGCGGACCGGGGAGCTGTTTTTT	CASSSLSWRTGELFF
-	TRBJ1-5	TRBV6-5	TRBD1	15	TGTGCCAGCAGTTACTCAGGGGGCGTCTCGGAGCCCCAGCATTTT	CASSYSGGVSEPQHF
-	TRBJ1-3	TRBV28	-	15	TGTGCCAGCAGTTTAGGAGGGAGCTCTGGAAACACCATATATTTT	CASSLGGSSGNTIYF
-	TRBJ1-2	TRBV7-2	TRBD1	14	TGTGCCAGCAGCCCGGGACAGACGAACTATGGCTACACCTTC	CASSPGQTNYGYTF
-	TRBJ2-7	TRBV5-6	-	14	TGTGCCAGCAGTTTGGACAGCCAAGCCTACGAGCAGTACTTC	CASSLDSQAYEQYF
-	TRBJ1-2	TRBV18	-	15	TGTGCCAGCTCACTATCACAGGATACTAACTATGGCTACACCTTC	CASSLSQDTNYGYTF
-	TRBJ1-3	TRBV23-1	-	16	TGCGCCAGCACCCTATCTGACAGTCCTTCTGGAAACACCATATATTTT	CASTLSDSPSGNTIYF
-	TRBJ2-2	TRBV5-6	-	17	TGTGCCAGCAGCTTGGCCGGGCAGGGTCCCGACGCCGGGGAGCTGTTTTTT	CASSLAGQGPDAGELFF